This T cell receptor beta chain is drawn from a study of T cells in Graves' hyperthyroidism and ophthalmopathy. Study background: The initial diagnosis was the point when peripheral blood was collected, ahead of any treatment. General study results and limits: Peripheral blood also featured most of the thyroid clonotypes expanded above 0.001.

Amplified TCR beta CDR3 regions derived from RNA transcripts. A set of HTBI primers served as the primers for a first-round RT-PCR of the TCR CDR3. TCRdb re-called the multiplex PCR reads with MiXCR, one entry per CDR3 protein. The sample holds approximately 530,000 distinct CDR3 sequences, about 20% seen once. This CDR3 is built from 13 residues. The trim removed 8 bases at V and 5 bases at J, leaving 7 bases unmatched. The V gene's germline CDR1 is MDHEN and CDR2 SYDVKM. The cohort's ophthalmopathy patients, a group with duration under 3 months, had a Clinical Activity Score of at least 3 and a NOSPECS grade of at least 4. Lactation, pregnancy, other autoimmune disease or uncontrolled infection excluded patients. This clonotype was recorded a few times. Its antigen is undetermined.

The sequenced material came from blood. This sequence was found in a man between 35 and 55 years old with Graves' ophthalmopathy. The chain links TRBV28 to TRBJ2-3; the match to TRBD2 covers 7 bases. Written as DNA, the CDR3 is TGTGCCAGCGGGGGGGAGGGCCAAGATACGCAGTATTTT. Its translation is CASGGEGQDTQYF.